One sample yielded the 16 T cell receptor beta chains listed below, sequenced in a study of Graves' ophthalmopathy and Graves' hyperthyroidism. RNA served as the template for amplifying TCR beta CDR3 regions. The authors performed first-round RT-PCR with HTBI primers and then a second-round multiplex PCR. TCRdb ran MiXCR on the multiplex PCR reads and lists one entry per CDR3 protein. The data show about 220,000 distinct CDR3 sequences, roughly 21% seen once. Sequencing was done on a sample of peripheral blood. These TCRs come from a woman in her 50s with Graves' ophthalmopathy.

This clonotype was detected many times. CDR3 DNA sequence: TGCAGCGTCGGACTGCAAGAAGCTTTCTTT. Translated, it gives CSVGLQEAFF. This chain links TRBV29-1 with TRBJ1-1, with D unresolved. The CDR3 extends over 10 amino acids. Germline CDR1 is SQVTM and CDR2 is ANQGSEA. The V gene lost 6 bases and the J gene lost 8 bases, with 10 bases spanning the gap.

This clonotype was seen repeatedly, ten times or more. The chain's CDR3 is CASSFSPSSSGANVLTF. The CDR3 bases are TGCGCCAGCAGCTTCTCGCCTTCTAGCTCTGGGGCCAACGTCCTGACTTTC. The chain recombines TRBV5-1 with TRBJ2-6; no definite D call. Germline CDR1 is SGHRS and CDR2 is YFSETQ. Trimming took 2 bases from V and 0 from J, leaving 12 bases between them. The CDR3 is made up of 17 amino acids.

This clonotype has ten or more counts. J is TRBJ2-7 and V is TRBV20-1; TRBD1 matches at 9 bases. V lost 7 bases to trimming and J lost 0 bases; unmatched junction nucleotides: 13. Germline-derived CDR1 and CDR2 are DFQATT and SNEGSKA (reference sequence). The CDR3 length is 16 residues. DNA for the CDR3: TGCAGTGTATCGTTCTCCGGGGACAGGGCCTCCTACGAGCAGTACTTC. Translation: CSVSFSGDRASYEQYF.

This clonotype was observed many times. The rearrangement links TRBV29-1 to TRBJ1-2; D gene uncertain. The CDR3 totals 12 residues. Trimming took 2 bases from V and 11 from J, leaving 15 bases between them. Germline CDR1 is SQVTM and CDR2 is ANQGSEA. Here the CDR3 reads CSVEHRPLSYTF. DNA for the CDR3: TGCAGCGTTGAACACAGACCTTTGTCTTACACCTTC.

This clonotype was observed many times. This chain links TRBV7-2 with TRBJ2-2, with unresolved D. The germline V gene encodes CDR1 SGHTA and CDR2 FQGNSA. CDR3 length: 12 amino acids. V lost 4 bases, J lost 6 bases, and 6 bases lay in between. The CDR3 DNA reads TGTGCCAGCAGCTCGTACCCCGGGGAGCTGTTTTTT. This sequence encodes CASSSYPGELFF. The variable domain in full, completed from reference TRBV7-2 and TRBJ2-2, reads GAGVSQSPSNKVTEKGKDVELRCDPISGHTALYWYRQSLGQGLEFLIYFQGNSAPDKSGLPSDRFSAERTGGSVSTLTIQRTQQEDSAVYLCASSSYPGELFFGEGSRLTVL.

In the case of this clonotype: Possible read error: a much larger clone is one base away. CDR3 region: CASSETSGANALTF. The CDR3, as DNA: TGCGCCAGCTCCGAAACATCTGGGGCCAACGCCCTGACTTTC. The chain is built from TRBV5-1 and TRBJ2-6, with D tentatively TRBD1 (5 bases). The CDR3 loop spans 14 amino acids. Germline V CDR1 and CDR2: SGHRS, YFSETQ.

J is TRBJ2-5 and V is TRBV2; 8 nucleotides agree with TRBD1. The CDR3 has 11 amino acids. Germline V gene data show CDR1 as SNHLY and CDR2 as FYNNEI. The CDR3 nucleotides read TGTGCACTGGACAGGGAAGAGACCCAGTACTTC. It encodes CALDREETQYF.

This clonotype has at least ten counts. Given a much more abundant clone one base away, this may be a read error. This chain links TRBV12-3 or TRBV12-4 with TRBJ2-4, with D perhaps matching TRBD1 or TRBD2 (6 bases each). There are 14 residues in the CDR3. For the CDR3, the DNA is TGTGCCAGCAGTCACTCGGGGGCCAAAAACATTCGGTACTTC. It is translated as CASSHSGAKNIRYF.

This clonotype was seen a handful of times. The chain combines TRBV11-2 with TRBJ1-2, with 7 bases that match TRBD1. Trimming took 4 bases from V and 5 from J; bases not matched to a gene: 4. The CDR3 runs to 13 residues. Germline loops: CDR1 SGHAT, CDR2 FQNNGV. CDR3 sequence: CASSSNRGYGYTF. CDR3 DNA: TGTGCCAGCAGCTCAAACAGGGGTTATGGCTACACCTTC. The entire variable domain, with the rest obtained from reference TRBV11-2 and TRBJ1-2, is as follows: EAGVAQSPRYKIIEKRQSVAFWCNPISGHATLYWYQQILGQGPKLLIQFQNNGVVDDSQLPKDRFSAERLKGVDSTLKIQPAKLEDSAVYLCASSSNRGYGYTFGSGTRLTVV.

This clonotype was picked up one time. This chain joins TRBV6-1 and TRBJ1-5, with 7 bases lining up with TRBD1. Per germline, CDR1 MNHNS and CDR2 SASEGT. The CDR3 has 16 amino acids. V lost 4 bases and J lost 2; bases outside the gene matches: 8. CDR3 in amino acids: CASSAVRQGGNQPQHF. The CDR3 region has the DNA TGTGCCAGCAGTGCCGTTAGACAGGGAGGCAATCAGCCCCAGCATTTT.

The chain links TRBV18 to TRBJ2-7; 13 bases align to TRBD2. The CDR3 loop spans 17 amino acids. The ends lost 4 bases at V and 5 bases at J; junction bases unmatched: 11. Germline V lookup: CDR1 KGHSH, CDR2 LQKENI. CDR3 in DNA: TGTGCCAGCTCACTGACTAGCGGGAGGACCTCCGGGGACGAGCAGTACTTC. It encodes CASSLTSGRTSGDEQYF.

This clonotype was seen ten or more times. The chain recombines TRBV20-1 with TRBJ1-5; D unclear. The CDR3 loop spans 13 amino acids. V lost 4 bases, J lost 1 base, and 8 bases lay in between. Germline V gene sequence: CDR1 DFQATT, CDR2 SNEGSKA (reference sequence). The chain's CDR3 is CSAMVQSNQPQHF. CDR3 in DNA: TGCAGTGCTATGGTGCAGAGCAATCAGCCCCAGCATTTT.

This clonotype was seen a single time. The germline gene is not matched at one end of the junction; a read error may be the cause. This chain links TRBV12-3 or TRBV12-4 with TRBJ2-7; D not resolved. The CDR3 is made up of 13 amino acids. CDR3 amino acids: CASSFDVSHEQYF. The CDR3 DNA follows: TGTGCCAGCAGTTTCGACGTCTCCCACGAGCAGTACTTC.

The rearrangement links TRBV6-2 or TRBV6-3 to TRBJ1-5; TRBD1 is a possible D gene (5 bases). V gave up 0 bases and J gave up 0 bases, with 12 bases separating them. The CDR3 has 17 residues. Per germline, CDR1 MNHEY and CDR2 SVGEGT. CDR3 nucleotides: TGTGCCAGCAGTTACTCGATGTCAGGGACTAGCAATCAGCCCCAGCATTTT. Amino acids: CASSYSMSGTSNQPQHF.

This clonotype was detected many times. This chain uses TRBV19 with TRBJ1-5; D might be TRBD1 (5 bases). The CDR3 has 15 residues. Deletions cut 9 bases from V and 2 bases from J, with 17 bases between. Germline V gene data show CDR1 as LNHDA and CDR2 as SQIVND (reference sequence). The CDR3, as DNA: TGTGCCAGCCAGGACGGTTGGGGGGGCAATCAGCCCCAGCATTTT. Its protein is CASQDGWGGNQPQHF.

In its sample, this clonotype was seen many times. The CDR3 coding sequence is TGTGCCAGTAGTGGATGGCGCCCGGGGGATCAGCCCCAGCATTTT. It translates to CASSGWRPGDQPQHF. The rearrangement uses TRBV19 and TRBJ1-5; possible D gene TRBD1, 5 bases. The CDR3 has 15 residues. Trimming pared 5 bases from V and 5 bases from J, leaving 16 bases between. Germline V CDR1 and CDR2: LNHDA, SQIVND (reference sequence).